This T cell receptor beta chain is from a study of T cell responses to AZD1222 COVID-19 vaccine. Findings and limits, study-wide: The breadth and depth of Spike-specific TCRs increased once two AZD1222 doses had been given.

For this clone: Its antigen is unknown. Distinct nucleotide sequences in the sample also encode this CDR3.

Sequencing was performed with immunoSEQ multiplex PCR; in TCRdb, only in-frame clones are kept and a portion is missing. The sample lists roughly 140,000 clones; approximately 90% were seen once. The CDR3 loop spans 12 amino acids. Deletions cut 2 bases from V and 4 bases from J, with 5 bases between. Germline V gives CDR1 KGHSH, CDR2 LQKENI. Analysis merged second doses at about 4 or about 12 weeks. This sample comprised peripheral blood, obtained 28 days after the second AZD1222 dose. V gene TRBV18 combines with J gene TRBJ2-5; D perhaps matches TRBD2 (5 bases). The TCR comes from an adult who received the AZD1222 COVID-19 vaccine. This CDR3 is CASSPGGETQYF. CDR3 sequence (DNA): TGTGCCAGCTCACCAGGAGGAGAGACCCAGTACTTC.